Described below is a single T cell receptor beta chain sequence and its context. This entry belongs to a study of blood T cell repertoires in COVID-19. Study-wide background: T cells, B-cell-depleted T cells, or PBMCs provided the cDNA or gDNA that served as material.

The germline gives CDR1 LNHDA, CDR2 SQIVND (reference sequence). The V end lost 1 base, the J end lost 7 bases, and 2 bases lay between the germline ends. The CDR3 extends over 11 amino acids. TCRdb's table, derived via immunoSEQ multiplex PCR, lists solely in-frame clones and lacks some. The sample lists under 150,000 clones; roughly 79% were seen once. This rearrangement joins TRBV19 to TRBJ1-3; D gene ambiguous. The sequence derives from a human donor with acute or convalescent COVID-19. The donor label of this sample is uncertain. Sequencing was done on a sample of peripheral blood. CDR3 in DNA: TGTGCCAGTAGTATAGCTAACACCATATATTTT. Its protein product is CASSIANTIYF. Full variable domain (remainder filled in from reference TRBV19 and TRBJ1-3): DGGITQSPKYLFRKEGQNVTLSCEQNLNHDAMYWYRQDPGQGLRLIYYSQIVNDFQKGDIAEGYSVSREKKESFPLTVTSAQKNPTAFYLCASSIANTIYFGEGSWLTVV.